This T cell receptor (beta chain) was identified in a study of T cells in localized non-small cell lung cancer (dated by TCRdb to 2019 to 2021). Background on the whole study: The study analyzed T cell repertoires of about 230 early-stage NSCLC patients, comparing tumors and uninvolved tumor-adjacent lungs. The cohort comprised some 220 treatment-naïve NSCLC patients with resected, localized lung tumors. NSCLC patients had a mean age of approximately 70 years, and fewer than 150 were male and more than 90 female. Overall results and qualifications from the work: A median of about 50 of the top 100 tumor clones turned up in the paired uninvolved adjacent lung, and approximately 30 of those clones also ranked among the top 100 of that same adjacent lung. Uninvolved tumor-adjacent lung showed the highest T cell clonality, higher than tumor, which suggests more focused antigenic responses in the uninvolved tumor-adjacent lung. Since the design was exploratory, TCR variables were selected using unadjusted p-values with no false-discovery rate correction. Higher T cell density in blood was associated with longer overall survival, whereas higher clonality in adjacent lung was associated with shorter survival. Because multi-region sequencing of the tumors was not done, intratumor heterogeneity could not be ruled out.

The sample holds a few counts of this clone. The target of this receptor is not known. No much larger clonotype is one base removed from it; base qualities were not supplied. The immunoSEQ Assay was used to sequence TCR beta CDR3 regions from DNA. The authors' analysis ran thus. To compute T cell density, TCR beta template counts were normalized to usable DNA, which was estimated by amplifying housekeeping genes. The preseqR package was used to estimate richness by extrapolating to 400,000 templates for PBMC samples and to 120,000 templates for tissue samples. Clonality was defined by subtracting Pielou's evenness from one. Tissue-enriched TCRs were identified through differential abundance testing performed on productive amino-acid clonotypes, with a minimum total count of 5 and an alpha of 0.1. Repertoire overlap between compartments was quantified with the Jaccard Index and Morisita Overlap Index. TCR beta CDR3s were clustered by GLIPH together with public tetramer-defined viral CDR3s, and at least three viral sequences plus V-gene enrichment were required for viral motifs. TCRdb carries this immuneACCESS record with in-frame sequences only. Its versions omit some clonotypes, under half of them owing to an unresolved V gene in the studies checked, with the rest unexplained. V and J calls and clone size follow that table, whereas D and trimming were derived from the DNA. The sample includes about 24,000 clones, with 92% observed a single time. Of the sample, approximately 14% is held by the ten largest clones.

At diagnosis, peripheral blood, uninvolved tumor-adjacent lung and tumor were collected and were preserved as a mix of fresh-frozen and FFPE material. For TCR repertoire profiling, blood samples were analyzed as peripheral blood mononuclear cells. The sequencing used peripheral blood, collected before any cancer treatment. The sequence came from a man between 40 and 70 years old with stage III squamous cell lung carcinoma.

The nucleotide sequence reads TGTGCCAGCAGCTTAGGAACAGGGGGGCGCGGGGAGCTGTTTTTT. It codes for CASSLGTGGRGELFF. The rearranged segments are TRBV7-2 and TRBJ2-2, with 8 junctional bases fitting TRBD1. The germline V gene sets CDR1 to SGHTA and CDR2 to FQGNSA. Unmatched junction bases come to 5, with V trimmed by 1 base and J by 7 bases. There are 15 amino acids in the CDR3, from cysteine to phenylalanine inclusive. Left in the record is the CDR3 DNA by itself, 45 bases read in frame from the first base.